The rows below give T cell receptor beta chains drawn from one sample of a study of blood T cell repertoires in COVID-19. Assay: immunoSEQ multiplex PCR; the TCRdb copy retains only in-frame clones and omits some. The sample has under 70,000 clones; roughly 87% are singletons. The sequenced material came from peripheral blood. The receptors here all came from a woman aged 18-29 years with acute or convalescent COVID-19. The CDR3 runs from the conserved cysteine through the conserved F or W. Each record gives: V gene, J gene, D gene, clone size, CDR3 DNA, CDR3 protein. The D gene is left open where the match is weak. Size values are once, few and many counts, or a class for expanded clones, and some rows have none.

v_call: TRBV19
j_call: TRBJ1-1
d_call: TRBD1
clone_size: .
cdr3_nt: TGTGCCAGTAGCCGGACAGGGGTTTCGAACACTGAAGCTTTCTTT
cdr3_aa: CASSRTGVSNTEAFF

v_call: TRBV2
j_call: TRBJ2-7
d_call: TRBD1
clone_size: .
cdr3_nt: TGTGCCAGCAGCGGGGACAGAGCCTACGAGCAGTACTTC
cdr3_aa: CASSGDRAYEQYF

v_call: TRBV5-1
j_call: TRBJ2-3
d_call: TRBD1
clone_size: .
cdr3_nt: TGCGCCAGCAGACAGGGGACAGGGAGCACAGATACGCAGTATTTT
cdr3_aa: CASRQGTGSTDTQYF

v_call: TRBV5-8
j_call: TRBJ2-1
d_call: TRBD2
clone_size: .
cdr3_nt: TGTGCCAGCAGCTTGGGGACTAGCGAATACAATGAGCAGTTCTTC
cdr3_aa: CASSLGTSEYNEQFF

v_call: TRBV19
j_call: TRBJ1-1
d_call: TRBD1
clone_size: .
cdr3_nt: TGTGCCAGTAGTACCCTGGACAGGGGTCGGAACACTGAAGCTTTCTTT
cdr3_aa: CASSTLDRGRNTEAFF

v_call: TRBV21-1
j_call: TRBJ1-6
d_call: .
clone_size: .
cdr3_nt: TGTGCCAGCAGCAGGTTAGGACACCACTATAATTCACCCCTCCACTTT
cdr3_aa: CASSRLGHHYNSPLHF

v_call: TRBV14
j_call: TRBJ2-5
d_call: TRBD1
clone_size: .
cdr3_nt: TGTGCCAGCAGCCATGAGCGGACAGGGTCGTGGCAGACCCAGTACTTC
cdr3_aa: CASSHERTGSWQTQYF

v_call: TRBV2
j_call: TRBJ1-1
d_call: TRBD1
clone_size: .
cdr3_nt: TGTGCCAGCCGAGGGACAGCCAAGATAGGAGCTTTCTTT
cdr3_aa: CASRGTAKIGAFF

v_call: TRBV5-1
j_call: TRBJ1-2
d_call: TRBD1
clone_size: .
cdr3_nt: TGCGCCAGCAGCTTGCTCGGGACAGGGGGGTATGGCTACACCTTC
cdr3_aa: CASSLLGTGGYGYTF

v_call: TRBV6-2/TRBV6-3
j_call: TRBJ2-7
d_call: TRBD2
clone_size: .
cdr3_nt: TGTGCCAGCAGTCCAAGACTAGCGGGACTTCTCGAGCAGTACTTC
cdr3_aa: CASSPRLAGLLEQYF

v_call: TRBV15
j_call: TRBJ2-7
d_call: TRBD1
clone_size: .
cdr3_nt: TGTGCCACCAGCAGAGCGGGACAGGGGTCCGAGCAGTACTTC
cdr3_aa: CATSRAGQGSEQYF

v_call: TRBV11-2
j_call: TRBJ2-7
d_call: TRBD1
clone_size: .
cdr3_nt: TGTGCCAGCAGCCTACGGGACAGCACCTACGAGCAGTACTTC
cdr3_aa: CASSLRDSTYEQYF

v_call: TRBV19
j_call: TRBJ2-1
d_call: .
clone_size: .
cdr3_nt: TGTGCCAGTACCGCGACAGGCGCCCCCTACAATGAGCAGTTCTTC
cdr3_aa: CASTATGAPYNEQFF

v_call: TRBV4-1
j_call: TRBJ2-2
d_call: .
clone_size: .
cdr3_nt: TGCGCCAGCAGCCAAGCAACGGGAAGGAACACCGGGGAGCTGTTTTTT
cdr3_aa: CASSQATGRNTGELFF

v_call: TRBV27
j_call: TRBJ2-1
d_call: TRBD2
clone_size: .
cdr3_nt: TGTGCCAGCAGTTTTAGCGGGAGGAGCAATGAGCAGTTCTTC
cdr3_aa: CASSFSGRSNEQFF

v_call: TRBV7-9
j_call: TRBJ2-3
d_call: TRBD2
clone_size: .
cdr3_nt: TGTGCCAGCAGCTCCGGGACTAGCGGGGGGGTTGGAGATACGCAGTATTTT
cdr3_aa: CASSSGTSGGVGDTQYF

v_call: TRBV5-4
j_call: TRBJ2-3
d_call: .
clone_size: .
cdr3_nt: TGTGCCAGCAGCATGGACATTAGCACAGATACGCAGTATTTT
cdr3_aa: CASSMDISTDTQYF

v_call: TRBV4-1
j_call: TRBJ1-4
d_call: TRBD1
clone_size: .
cdr3_nt: TGCGCCAGCAGCCAAGATAGCGGACAGGGGGTTGAACTGTTTTTT
cdr3_aa: CASSQDSGQGVELFF

v_call: TRBV28
j_call: TRBJ2-7
d_call: TRBD1
clone_size: once
cdr3_nt: TGTGCCAGCGCGACAGGGGTTCTCTACGAGCAGTACTTC
cdr3_aa: CASATGVLYEQYF

v_call: TRBV19
j_call: TRBJ1-1
d_call: .
clone_size: .
cdr3_nt: TGTGCCAGTAGTATCTCAGGGGAGTTGAACACTGAAGCTTTCTTT
cdr3_aa: CASSISGELNTEAFF

v_call: TRBV29-1
j_call: TRBJ1-2
d_call: .
clone_size: .
cdr3_nt: TGCAGCGTTGAAGGGACACGTAACTATGGCTACACCTTC
cdr3_aa: CSVEGTRNYGYTF

v_call: TRBV11-2
j_call: TRBJ2-2
d_call: TRBD1
clone_size: .
cdr3_nt: TGTGCCAGCAGGAGGGACAGCACCGGGGAGCTGTTTTTT
cdr3_aa: CASRRDSTGELFF

v_call: TRBV30
j_call: TRBJ1-3
d_call: .
clone_size: .
cdr3_nt: TGTGCCTGGGGCGGGGGAAATGGAAACACCATATATTTT
cdr3_aa: CAWGGGNGNTIYF

v_call: TRBV5-1
j_call: TRBJ2-3
d_call: TRBD2
clone_size: .
cdr3_nt: TGCGCCAGCAGGGCCGGGGGGAGGGACGCAGATACGCAGTATTTT
cdr3_aa: CASRAGGRDADTQYF

v_call: TRBV27
j_call: TRBJ1-1
d_call: TRBD1
clone_size: .
cdr3_nt: TGTGCCAGACTGTTGACAGGGGGAGTTGAAGCTTTCTTT
cdr3_aa: CARLLTGGVEAFF

v_call: TRBV7-9
j_call: TRBJ1-1
d_call: TRBD1
clone_size: .
cdr3_nt: TGTGCCAGCAGCTTGACAGGGGGCAGTTTTACTGAAGCTTTCTTT
cdr3_aa: CASSLTGGSFTEAFF

v_call: TRBV2
j_call: TRBJ2-3
d_call: TRBD2
clone_size: .
cdr3_nt: TGTGCCAGCAGCGGACTAGCGGGGGGGCCTGACACAGATACGCAGTATTTT
cdr3_aa: CASSGLAGGPDTDTQYF

v_call: TRBV28
j_call: TRBJ1-1
d_call: TRBD1
clone_size: .
cdr3_nt: TGTGCCAGCAGTGGGGGACAGGGGGCGGGTACTGAAGCTTTCTTT
cdr3_aa: CASSGGQGAGTEAFF

v_call: TRBV30
j_call: TRBJ1-1
d_call: TRBD1
clone_size: .
cdr3_nt: TGTGCCTGGGAACCCGGGACAGTGGCTTTCTTT
cdr3_aa: CAWEPGTVAFF

v_call: TRBV5-6
j_call: TRBJ1-1
d_call: .
clone_size: .
cdr3_nt: TGTGCCAGCAGCAGGGGTTCGGCTGAAGCTTTCTTT
cdr3_aa: CASSRGSAEAFF

v_call: TRBV10-3
j_call: TRBJ1-2
d_call: TRBD1
clone_size: .
cdr3_nt: TGTGCCATCAGACGACAGGGGTCAGCTAACTATGGCTACACCTTC
cdr3_aa: CAIRRQGSANYGYTF

v_call: TRBV9
j_call: TRBJ1-4
d_call: .
clone_size: .
cdr3_nt: TGTGCCAGCAGCGCCCTCGGACAGCTTAATGAAAAACTGTTTTTT
cdr3_aa: CASSALGQLNEKLFF

v_call: TRBV25-1
j_call: TRBJ2-2
d_call: TRBD1
clone_size: .
cdr3_nt: TGTGCCAGCAGAGGGGACAGGGGGCGCACCGGGGAGCTGTTTTTT
cdr3_aa: CASRGDRGRTGELFF

v_call: TRBV5-1
j_call: TRBJ2-4
d_call: TRBD1
clone_size: .
cdr3_nt: TGCGCCAGCAGCTTGGTGGGACAGGGGGCAGACATTCAGTACTTC
cdr3_aa: CASSLVGQGADIQYF

v_call: TRBV3-1/TRBV3-2
j_call: TRBJ1-1
d_call: .
clone_size: .
cdr3_nt: TGTGCCAGCAGCTCAGGGTACATGAACACTGAAGCTTTCTTT
cdr3_aa: CASSSGYMNTEAFF

v_call: TRBV19
j_call: TRBJ1-2
d_call: .
clone_size: .
cdr3_nt: TGTGCCAGTTCCCCGAGGGCCTATGGCTACACCTTC
cdr3_aa: CASSPRAYGYTF

v_call: TRBV10-3
j_call: TRBJ1-2
d_call: TRBD1
clone_size: .
cdr3_nt: TGTGCCATCAGTTCCGGGACAGGGGATGGCTACACCTTC
cdr3_aa: CAISSGTGDGYTF

v_call: TRBV29-1
j_call: TRBJ1-2
d_call: .
clone_size: .
cdr3_nt: TGCAGCGTCCCAGGGGCTAACTATGGCTACACCTTC
cdr3_aa: CSVPGANYGYTF

v_call: TRBV5-1
j_call: TRBJ1-1
d_call: .
clone_size: once
cdr3_nt: TGCGCCAGCAGCTTGGTCCAATACGGAGTGAACACTGAAGCTTTCTTT
cdr3_aa: CASSLVQYGVNTEAFF

v_call: TRBV6-1
j_call: TRBJ1-4
d_call: TRBD1
clone_size: .
cdr3_nt: TGTGCCAGCAGTGAAAGGGGACAGGGGACCCCGAATGAAAAACTGTTTTTT
cdr3_aa: CASSERGQGTPNEKLFF

v_call: TRBV7-9
j_call: TRBJ1-1
d_call: .
clone_size: .
cdr3_nt: TGTGCCAGCAGCTTAGACGGGGGAGGTTGGGCTGAAGCTTTCTTT
cdr3_aa: CASSLDGGGWAEAFF

v_call: TRBV6-2/TRBV6-3
j_call: TRBJ2-1
d_call: TRBD2
clone_size: .
cdr3_nt: TGTGCCAGCAGTACGGGACTAGCGGGAGGAGGTGAGCAGTTCTTC
cdr3_aa: CASSTGLAGGGEQFF

v_call: TRBV27
j_call: TRBJ2-7
d_call: TRBD1
clone_size: few
cdr3_nt: TGTGCCAGCAGTCCCCTTACCACACAGGGGGGAGACTACGAGCAGTACTTC
cdr3_aa: CASSPLTTQGGDYEQYF

v_call: TRBV6-2/TRBV6-3
j_call: TRBJ1-1
d_call: .
clone_size: .
cdr3_nt: TGTGCCAGCAGTTACGGGGGGGGCGGAAACACTGAAGCTTTCTTT
cdr3_aa: CASSYGGGGNTEAFF

v_call: TRBV11-2
j_call: TRBJ2-2
d_call: .
clone_size: .
cdr3_nt: TGTGCCAGCAGCTTAGAGCAGGGGACCTCCGGGGAGCTGTTTTTT
cdr3_aa: CASSLEQGTSGELFF

v_call: TRBV6-5
j_call: TRBJ1-6
d_call: .
clone_size: .
cdr3_nt: TGTGCCAGCAGGGACACATCCTATAATTCACCCCTCCACTTT
cdr3_aa: CASRDTSYNSPLHF

v_call: TRBV7-9
j_call: TRBJ1-2
d_call: .
clone_size: .
cdr3_nt: TGTGCCAGCAGCTTAGAGAGGGTCGGCTACACCTTC
cdr3_aa: CASSLERVGYTF

v_call: TRBV7-8
j_call: TRBJ1-6
d_call: TRBD1
clone_size: .
cdr3_nt: TGTGCCAGCAGCTCCAGGACAGGGGCAAATTCACCCCTCCACTTT
cdr3_aa: CASSSRTGANSPLHF

v_call: TRBV5-1
j_call: TRBJ1-5
d_call: .
clone_size: .
cdr3_nt: TGCGCCAGCAGCTTGGAGGGGAATAGCAATCAGCCCCAGCATTTT
cdr3_aa: CASSLEGNSNQPQHF